Sequencing of this T cell receptor (beta chain) was carried out in a study of blood T cell repertoires in COVID-19. Turning to the study itself: Material from acute and convalescent COVID-19 was sourced from the United States, Italy and Spain. From T cells, B-cell-depleted T cells, or PBMCs came the material, which was cDNA or gDNA.

V trimming: 3 bases; J trimming: 4 bases; junction bases outside the gene matches: 19. The germline gives CDR1 KGHSH, CDR2 LQKENI. The CDR3 totals 19 residues. As originally analysed: Scientists estimated how many nucleated cells there were by amplifying reference gene primers. TCRdb's table, derived via immunoSEQ multiplex PCR, lists solely in-frame clones and lacks some. Clone size and the V and J calls come from that table; the DNA yielded D and trimming. This repertoire shows some 250,000 clones, 82% found once; its top ten account for about 3.4%. The V gene is TRBV18, the J gene TRBJ2-3; TRBD2 aligns across 7 bases. This receptor was obtained from a woman aged 18-29 years with acute or convalescent COVID-19. The sequenced sample consisted of peripheral blood. CDR3 sequence (DNA): TGTGCCAGCTCACCTCTCGAAGGTTCCAGGACTAGGTCGTCAGATACGCAGTATTTT. Residues: CASSPLEGSRTRSSDTQYF.